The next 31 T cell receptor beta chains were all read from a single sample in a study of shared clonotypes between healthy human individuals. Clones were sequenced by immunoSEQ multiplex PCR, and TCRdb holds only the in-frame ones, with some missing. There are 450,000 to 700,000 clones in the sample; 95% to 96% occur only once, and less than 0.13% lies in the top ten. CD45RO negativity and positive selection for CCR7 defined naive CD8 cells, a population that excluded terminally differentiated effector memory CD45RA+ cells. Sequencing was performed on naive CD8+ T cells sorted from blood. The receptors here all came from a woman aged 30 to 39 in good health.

CDR3: CASSLFRGGTEQFF. The CDR3 coding sequence is TGTGCCAGCAGCTTATTCCGTGGCGGGACTGAGCAGTTCTTC. V gene TRBV13 combines with J gene TRBJ2-1; tentatively, D is TRBD2 (6 bases). Trimming cost V 2 bases and J 9 bases, with 14 bases left between them. Per the germline V gene, CDR1 is PRHDT and CDR2 is FYEKMQ (reference sequence). The CDR3 runs to 14 residues.

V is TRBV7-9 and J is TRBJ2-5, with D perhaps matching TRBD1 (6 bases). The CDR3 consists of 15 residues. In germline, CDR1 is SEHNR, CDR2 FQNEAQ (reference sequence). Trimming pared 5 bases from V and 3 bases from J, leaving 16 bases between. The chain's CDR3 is CASSPPDRRKETQYF. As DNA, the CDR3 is TGTGCCAGCAGCCCCCCGGACAGACGAAAAGAGACCCAGTACTTC.

This CDR3 is CASSRQGSSYEQYF. CDR3 nucleotides: TGTGCCAGCAGCCGACAGGGAAGTTCCTACGAGCAGTACTTC. The chain joins TRBV7-9 to TRBJ2-7; TRBD1 aligns across 7 bases. Trimming removed 5 bases from V and 1 base from J; junction bases left unmatched: 5. The CDR3 runs to 14 residues. The germline V gene encodes CDR1 SEHNR and CDR2 FQNEAQ (reference sequence). The variable domain in full, with the rest retrieved from reference TRBV7-9 and TRBJ2-7, is DTGVSQNPRHKITKRGQNVTFRCDPISEHNRLYWYRQTLGQGPEFLTYFQNEAQLEKSRLLSDRFSAERPKGSFSTLEIQRTEQGDSAMYLCASSRQGSSYEQYFGPGTRLTVT.

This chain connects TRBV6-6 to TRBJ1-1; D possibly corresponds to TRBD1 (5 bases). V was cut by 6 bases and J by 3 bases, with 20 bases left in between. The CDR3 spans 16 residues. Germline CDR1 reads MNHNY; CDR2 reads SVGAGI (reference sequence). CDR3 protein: CASRVGLLDIHTEAFF. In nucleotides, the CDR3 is TGTGCCAGCAGAGTCGGCTTACTGGACATACACACTGAAGCTTTCTTT.

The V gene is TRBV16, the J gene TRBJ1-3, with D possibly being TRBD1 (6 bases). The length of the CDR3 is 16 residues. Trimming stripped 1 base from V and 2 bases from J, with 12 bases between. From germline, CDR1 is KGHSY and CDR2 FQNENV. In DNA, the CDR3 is TGTGCCAGCAGCCAATTCCGCGGGGGCCCTGGAAACACCATATATTTT. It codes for CASSQFRGGPGNTIYF.

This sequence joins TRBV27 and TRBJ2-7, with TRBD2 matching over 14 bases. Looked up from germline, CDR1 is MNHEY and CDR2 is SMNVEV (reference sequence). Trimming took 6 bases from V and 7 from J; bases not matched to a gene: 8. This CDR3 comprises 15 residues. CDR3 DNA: TGTGCCAGCAGGCCGGGACTAGCGGGAGTGGGTGAGCAGTACTTC. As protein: CASRPGLAGVGEQYF.

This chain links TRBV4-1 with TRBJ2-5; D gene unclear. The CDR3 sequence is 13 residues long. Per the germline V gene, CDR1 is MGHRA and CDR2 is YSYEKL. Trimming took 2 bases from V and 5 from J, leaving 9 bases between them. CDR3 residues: CASSQRRAETQYF. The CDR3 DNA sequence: TGCGCCAGCAGCCAACGCAGAGCCGAGACCCAGTACTTC.

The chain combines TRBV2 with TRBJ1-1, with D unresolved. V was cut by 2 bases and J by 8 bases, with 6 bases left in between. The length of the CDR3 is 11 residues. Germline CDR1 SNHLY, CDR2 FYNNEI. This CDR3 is CASSESHEAFF. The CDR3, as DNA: TGTGCCAGCAGTGAATCCCACGAAGCTTTCTTT.

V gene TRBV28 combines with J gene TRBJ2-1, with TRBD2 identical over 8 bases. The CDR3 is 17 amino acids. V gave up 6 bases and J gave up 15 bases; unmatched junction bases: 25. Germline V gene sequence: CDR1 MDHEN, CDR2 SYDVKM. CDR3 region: CASSSTELVAGRRTLFF. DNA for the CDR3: TGTGCCAGCAGCTCAACCGAGCTCGTAGCGGGAAGGCGAACGCTGTTCTTC. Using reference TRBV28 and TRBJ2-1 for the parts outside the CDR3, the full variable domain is DVKVTQSSRYLVKRTGEKVFLECVQDMDHENMFWYRQDPGLGLRLIYFSYDVKMKEKGDIPEGYSVSREKKERFSLILESASTNQTSMYLCASSSTELVAGRRTLFFGPGTRLTVL.

DNA for the CDR3: TGCGCCAGCTGGTGGGGGAATGAGCAGTTCTTC. Residues: CASWWGNEQFF. The chain links TRBV10-2 to TRBJ2-1, with D perhaps given as TRBD1 or TRBD2 (5 bases each). The CDR3 is 11 residues long. Trimming pared 8 bases from V and 7 bases from J, leaving 9 bases between. CDR1 and CDR2 (germline): WSHSY, SAAADI.

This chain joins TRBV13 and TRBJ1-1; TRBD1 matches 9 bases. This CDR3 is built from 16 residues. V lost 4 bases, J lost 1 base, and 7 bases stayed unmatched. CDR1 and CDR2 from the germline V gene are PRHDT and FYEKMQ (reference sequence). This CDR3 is CASSSTGGLGNTEAFF. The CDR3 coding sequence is TGTGCCAGCAGCTCCACAGGGGGCCTTGGGAACACTGAAGCTTTCTTT.

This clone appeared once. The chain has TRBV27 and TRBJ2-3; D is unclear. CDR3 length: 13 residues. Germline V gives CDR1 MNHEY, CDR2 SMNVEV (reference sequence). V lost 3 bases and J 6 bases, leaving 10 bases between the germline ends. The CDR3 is CASSFGRPDTQYF. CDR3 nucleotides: TGTGCCAGCAGTTTCGGACGCCCGGATACGCAGTATTTT.

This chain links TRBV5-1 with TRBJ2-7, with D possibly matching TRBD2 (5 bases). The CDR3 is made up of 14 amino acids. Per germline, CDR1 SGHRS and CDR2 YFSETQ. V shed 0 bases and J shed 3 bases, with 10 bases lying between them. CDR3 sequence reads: CASSLAEAFYEQYF. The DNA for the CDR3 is TGCGCCAGCAGCTTGGCGGAGGCGTTCTACGAGCAGTACTTC.

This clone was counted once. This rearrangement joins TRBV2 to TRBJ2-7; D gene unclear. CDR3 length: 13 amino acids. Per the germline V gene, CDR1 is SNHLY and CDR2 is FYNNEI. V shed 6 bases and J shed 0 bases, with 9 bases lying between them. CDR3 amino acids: CASRGLSSYEQYF. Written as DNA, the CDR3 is TGTGCCAGCAGAGGTTTAAGCTCCTACGAGCAGTACTTC.

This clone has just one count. In DNA, the CDR3 is TGTGCCAGCAGCTTGCGGGTGAAAATCGGCGACTACAATGAGCAGTTCTTC. Its translation is CASSLRVKIGDYNEQFF. This chain joins TRBV5-6 and TRBJ2-1; D ambiguous. This CDR3 is 17 amino acids long. The germline V gene has CDR1 SGHDT and CDR2 YYEEEE. V was cut by 1 base and J by 3 bases, with 17 bases left in between. Using reference TRBV5-6 and TRBJ2-1 for the parts outside the CDR3, the full variable domain is DAGVTQSPTHLIKTRGQQVTLRCSPKSGHDTVSWYQQALGQGPQFIFQYYEEEERQRGNFPDRFSGHQFPNYSSELNVNALLLGDSALYLCASSLRVKIGDYNEQFFGPGTRLTVL.

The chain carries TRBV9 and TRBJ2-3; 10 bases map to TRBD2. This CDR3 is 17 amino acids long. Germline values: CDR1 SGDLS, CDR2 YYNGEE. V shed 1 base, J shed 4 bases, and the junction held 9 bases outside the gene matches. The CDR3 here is CASSVFSSGSLSDTQYF. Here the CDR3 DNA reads TGTGCCAGCAGCGTATTTTCTAGCGGGAGTTTATCAGATACGCAGTATTTT.

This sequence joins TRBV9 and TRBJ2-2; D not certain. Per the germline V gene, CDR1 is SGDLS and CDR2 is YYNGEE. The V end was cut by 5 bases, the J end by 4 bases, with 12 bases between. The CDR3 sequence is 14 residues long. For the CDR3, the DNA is TGTGCCAGCAGGATGTCGTGGGCCACCGGGGAGCTGTTTTTT. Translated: CASRMSWATGELFF. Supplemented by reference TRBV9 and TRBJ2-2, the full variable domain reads DSGVTQTPKHLITATGQRVTLRCSPRSGDLSVYWYQQSLDQGLQFLIQYYNGEERAKGNILERFSAQQFPDLHSELNLSSLELGDSALYFCASRMSWATGELFFGEGSRLTVL.

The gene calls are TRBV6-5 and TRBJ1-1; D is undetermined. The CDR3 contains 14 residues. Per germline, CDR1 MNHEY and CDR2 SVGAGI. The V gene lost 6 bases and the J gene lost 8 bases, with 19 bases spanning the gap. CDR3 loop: CASSGGRGWEEAFF. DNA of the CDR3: TGTGCCAGCAGCGGCGGCCGCGGGTGGGAAGAAGCTTTCTTT.

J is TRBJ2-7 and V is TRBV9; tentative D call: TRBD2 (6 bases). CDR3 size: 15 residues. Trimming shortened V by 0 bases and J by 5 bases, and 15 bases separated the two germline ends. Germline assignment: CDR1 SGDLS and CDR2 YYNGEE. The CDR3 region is CASSVAGGSKDEQYF. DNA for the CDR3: TGTGCCAGCAGCGTAGCTGGGGGGTCTAAGGACGAGCAGTACTTC.

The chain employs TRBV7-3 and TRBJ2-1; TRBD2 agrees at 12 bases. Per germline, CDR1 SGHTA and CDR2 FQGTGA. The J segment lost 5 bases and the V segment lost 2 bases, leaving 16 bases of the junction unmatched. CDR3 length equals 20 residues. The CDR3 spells CASSLGAASGRAGSHNEQFF. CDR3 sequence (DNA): TGTGCCAGCAGCTTAGGGGCAGCTAGCGGGAGGGCCGGTTCCCACAATGAGCAGTTCTTC.

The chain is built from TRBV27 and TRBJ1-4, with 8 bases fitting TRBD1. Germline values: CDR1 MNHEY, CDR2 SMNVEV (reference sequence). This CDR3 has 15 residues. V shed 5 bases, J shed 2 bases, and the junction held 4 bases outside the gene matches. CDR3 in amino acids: CASSPQGATNEKLFF. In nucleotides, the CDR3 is TGTGCCAGCAGTCCTCAGGGGGCGACTAATGAAAAACTGTTTTTT.

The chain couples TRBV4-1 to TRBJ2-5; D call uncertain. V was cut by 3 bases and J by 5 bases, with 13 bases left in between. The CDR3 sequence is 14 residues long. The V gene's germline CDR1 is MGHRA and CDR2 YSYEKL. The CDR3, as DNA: TGCGCCAGCAGCCATTTTGGAGATCTGGAGACCCAGTACTTC. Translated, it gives CASSHFGDLETQYF.

The CDR3 DNA reads TGTGCCAGCAGCTCTAAAGCGGTCGCAGACCTCCCGGACTTAGCCAAAAACATTCAGTACTTC. Encoded protein: CASSSKAVADLPDLAKNIQYF. The V call is TRBV13, the J call TRBJ2-4; tentatively, D is TRBD2 (5 bases). Germline V gives CDR1 PRHDT, CDR2 FYEKMQ (reference sequence). The CDR3 is made up of 21 amino acids. V was cut by 4 bases and J by 0 bases, with 28 bases left in between. The complete variable domain, with remaining parts taken from reference TRBV13 and TRBJ2-4, reads AAGVIQSPRHLIKEKRETATLKCYPIPRHDTVYWYQQGPGQDPQFLISFYEKMQSDKGSIPDRFSAQQFSDYHSELNMSSLELGDSALYFCASSSKAVADLPDLAKNIQYFGAGTRLSVL.

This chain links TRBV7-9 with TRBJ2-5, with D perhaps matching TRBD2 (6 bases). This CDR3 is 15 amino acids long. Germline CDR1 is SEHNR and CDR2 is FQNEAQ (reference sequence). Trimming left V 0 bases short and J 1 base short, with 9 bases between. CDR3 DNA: TGTGCCAGCAGCTTAGCTGCCGGGGGCCAAGAGACCCAGTACTTC. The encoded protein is CASSLAAGGQETQYF.

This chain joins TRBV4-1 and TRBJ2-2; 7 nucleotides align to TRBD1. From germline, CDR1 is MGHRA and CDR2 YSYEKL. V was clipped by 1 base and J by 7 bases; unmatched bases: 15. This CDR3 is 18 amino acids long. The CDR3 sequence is CASSQVTGRQGAHGELFF. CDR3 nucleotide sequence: TGCGCCAGCAGCCAAGTAACCGGTAGACAGGGAGCACACGGGGAGCTGTTTTTT.

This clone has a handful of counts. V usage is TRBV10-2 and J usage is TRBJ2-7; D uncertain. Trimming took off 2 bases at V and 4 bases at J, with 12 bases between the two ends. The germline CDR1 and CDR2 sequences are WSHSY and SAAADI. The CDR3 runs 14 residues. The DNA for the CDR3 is TGCGCCAGCAGTGAGACTTCTTGGTTTTACGAGCAGTACTTC. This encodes CASSETSWFYEQYF.

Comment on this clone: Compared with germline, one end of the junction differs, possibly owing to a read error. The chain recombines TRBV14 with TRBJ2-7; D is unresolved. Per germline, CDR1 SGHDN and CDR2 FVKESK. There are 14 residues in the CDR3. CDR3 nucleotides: TGCCCCCACATCCTCGAAGGCGGTACCTACGAGCAGTACTTC. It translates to CPHILEGGTYEQYF.

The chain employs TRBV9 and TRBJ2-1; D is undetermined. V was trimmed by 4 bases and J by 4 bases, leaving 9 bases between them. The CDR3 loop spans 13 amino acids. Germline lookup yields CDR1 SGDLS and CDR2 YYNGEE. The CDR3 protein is CASSFGDYNEQFF. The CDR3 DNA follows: TGTGCCAGCAGCTTCGGAGATTACAATGAGCAGTTCTTC.

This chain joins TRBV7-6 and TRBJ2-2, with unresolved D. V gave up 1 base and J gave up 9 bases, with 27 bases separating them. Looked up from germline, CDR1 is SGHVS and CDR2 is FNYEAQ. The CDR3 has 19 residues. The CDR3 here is CASSLDDARPSPRGRELFF. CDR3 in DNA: TGTGCCAGCAGCTTAGACGACGCGCGTCCCTCCCCCCGCGGCCGGGAGCTGTTTTTT.

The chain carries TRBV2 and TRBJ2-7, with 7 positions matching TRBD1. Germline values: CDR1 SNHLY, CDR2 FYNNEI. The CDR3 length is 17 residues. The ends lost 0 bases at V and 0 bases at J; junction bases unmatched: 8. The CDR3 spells CASSEAQDRPSSYEQYF. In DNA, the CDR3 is TGTGCCAGCAGTGAAGCCCAGGACAGGCCGAGCTCCTACGAGCAGTACTTC.

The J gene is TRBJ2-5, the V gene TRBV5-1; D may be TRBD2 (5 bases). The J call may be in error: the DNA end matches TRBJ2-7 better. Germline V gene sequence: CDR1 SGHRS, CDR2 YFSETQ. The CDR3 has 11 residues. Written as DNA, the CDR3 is TGCGCCAGCAGCTTCGGAGGCGAGCAGTACTTC. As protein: CASSFGGEQYF.